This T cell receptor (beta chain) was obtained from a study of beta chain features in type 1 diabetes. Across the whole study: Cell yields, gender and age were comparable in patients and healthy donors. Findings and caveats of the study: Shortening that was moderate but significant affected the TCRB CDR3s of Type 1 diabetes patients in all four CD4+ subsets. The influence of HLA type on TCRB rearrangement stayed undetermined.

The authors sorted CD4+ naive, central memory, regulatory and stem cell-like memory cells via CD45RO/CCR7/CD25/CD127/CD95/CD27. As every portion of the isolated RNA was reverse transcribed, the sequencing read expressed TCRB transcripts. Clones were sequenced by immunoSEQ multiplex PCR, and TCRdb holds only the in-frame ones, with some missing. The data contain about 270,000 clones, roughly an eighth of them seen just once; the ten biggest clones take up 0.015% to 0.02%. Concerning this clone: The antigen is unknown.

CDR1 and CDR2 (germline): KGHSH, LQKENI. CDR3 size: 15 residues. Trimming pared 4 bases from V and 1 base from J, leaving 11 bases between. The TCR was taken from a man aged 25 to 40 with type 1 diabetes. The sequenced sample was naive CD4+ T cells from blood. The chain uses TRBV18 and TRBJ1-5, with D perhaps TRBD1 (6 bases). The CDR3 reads CASSLGQISNQPQHF. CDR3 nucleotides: TGTGCCAGCTCACTCGGACAGATCAGCAATCAGCCCCAGCATTTT.